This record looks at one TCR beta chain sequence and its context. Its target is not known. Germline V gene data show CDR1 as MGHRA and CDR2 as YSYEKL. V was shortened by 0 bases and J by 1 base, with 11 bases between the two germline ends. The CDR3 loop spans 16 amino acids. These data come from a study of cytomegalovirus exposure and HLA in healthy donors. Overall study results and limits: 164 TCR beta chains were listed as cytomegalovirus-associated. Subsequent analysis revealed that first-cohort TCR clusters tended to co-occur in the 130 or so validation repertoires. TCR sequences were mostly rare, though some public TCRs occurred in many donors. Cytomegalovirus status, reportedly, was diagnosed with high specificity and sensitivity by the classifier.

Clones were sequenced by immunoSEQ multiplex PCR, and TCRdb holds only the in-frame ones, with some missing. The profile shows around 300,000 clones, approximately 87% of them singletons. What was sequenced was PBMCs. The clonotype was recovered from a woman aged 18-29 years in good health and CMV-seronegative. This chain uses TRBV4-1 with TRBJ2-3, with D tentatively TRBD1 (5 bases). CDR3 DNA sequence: TGCGCCAGCAGCCAAGATCCCACAGGAGGCACAGATACGCAGTATTTT. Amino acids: CASSQDPTGGTDTQYF.